The 14 T cell receptor beta chains below were found in one sample sequenced in a study of type 1 regulatory T cells. Each CDR3 protein is one row after TCRdb ran MiXCR on the reads. This table holds about 42,000 distinct CDR3 sequences, 9% to 15% found once. No antigens are known for them. Sequencing was performed on cultured non-Tr1 T cells, either the whole culture or a sorted T cell fraction (not recorded which). Every receptor here comes from a human donor in good health.

To note about this clonotype: A much larger clone differs from this one at a single base, so this may be a read error. The gene calls are TRBV7-9 and TRBJ1-5, with D unresolved. V lost 2 bases to trimming and J lost 9 bases, with 11 bases between them. Germline lookup yields CDR1 SEHNR and CDR2 FQNEAQ (reference sequence). The CDR3 totals 13 residues. CDR3 coding DNA: TGTGCCAGCAGCTTAACAGCCGGGCTGCCCCAGCATTTT. Translation gives CASSLTAGLPQHF.

The table lists this clonotype with many counts. The chain recombines TRBV1 with TRBJ1-5; TRBD1 was called by the table and not checked on the DNA. TRBV1 is flagged as a pseudogene. The CDR3 covers 15 residues. Here the CDR3 DNA reads TGCACCAGCAGCCTCGGGACGGTAGAGAATCAGCCCCAGCATTTT. Amino acid sequence: CTSSLGTVENQPQHF.

This clonotype has more than one count but fewer than ten. V is TRBV5-4 and J is TRBJ2-1; 15 bases map to TRBD2. Germline V gene sequence: CDR1 SGHNT, CDR2 YYREEE (reference sequence). V lost 4 bases, J lost 6 bases, and 5 bases stayed unmatched. The CDR3 consists of 16 residues. The CDR3 nucleotides are TGTGCCAGCAGCACGGGACTAGCGGGAGGATCCAATGAGCAGTTCTTC. Its translation: CASSTGLAGGSNEQFF.

This clonotype was counted at least ten times. The chain couples TRBV20-1 to TRBJ1-5; 7 bases align to TRBD1. The CDR3 consists of 18 residues. The trim removed 6 bases at V and 0 bases at J, leaving 17 bases unmatched. CDR1 and CDR2 from the germline V gene are DFQATT and SNEGSKA (reference sequence). The CDR3 region is CSAINARDRGYSNQPQHF. The CDR3 DNA reads TGCAGTGCCATAAATGCCCGGGACAGAGGATATAGCAATCAGCCCCAGCATTTT.

This clonotype turned up a few times. The V and J genes are TRBV7-9 and TRBJ2-2; TRBD2 might be the D (5 bases). V was shortened by 0 bases and J by 2 bases, with 10 bases between the two germline ends. The CDR3 runs 16 residues. Germline assignment: CDR1 SEHNR and CDR2 FQNEAQ (reference sequence). The CDR3, as DNA: TGTGCCAGCAGCTTAGCTGGCGGGTCCAACACCGGGGAGCTGTTTTTT. Its translation: CASSLAGGSNTGELFF.

This clonotype was counted many times. The rearrangement joins TRBV18 to TRBJ1-2; tentative D call: TRBD1 (5 bases). Trimming took 6 bases from V and 6 from J, leaving 5 bases between them. The CDR3 consists of 10 residues. CDR1 KGHSH and CDR2 LQKENI come from the germline V gene. The CDR3 coding sequence is TGTGCCAGCTCGGGGGATGGCTACACCTTC. Amino acids: CASSGDGYTF.

This clonotype was counted at least ten times. J is TRBJ1-1 and V is TRBV20-1; D is uncertain. CDR1 and CDR2 (germline): DFQATT, SNEGSKA (reference sequence). V was cut by 2 bases and J by 2 bases, with 9 bases left in between. This CDR3 contains 13 residues. The CDR3 spells CSARTYGNTEAFF. DNA of the CDR3: TGCAGTGCTAGAACCTACGGAAACACTGAAGCTTTCTTT.

This clonotype was detected ten times or more. The rearrangement uses TRBV7-2 and TRBJ2-2, with D possibly matching TRBD2 (5 bases). Germline V gives CDR1 SGHTA, CDR2 FQGNSA. V lost 5 bases and J lost 5, with 18 bases in between. The CDR3 length is 16 residues. The CDR3 loop reads CASSHETGGRTGELFF. The CDR3 region has the DNA TGTGCCAGCAGCCACGAAACTGGAGGCAGGACCGGGGAGCTGTTTTTT.

The rearrangement uses TRBV20-1 and TRBJ2-7; a possible D gene is TRBD2 (5 bases). Trimming shortened V by 8 bases and J by 3 bases, and 11 bases separated the two germline ends. CDR3 length: 11 amino acids. Germline V gives CDR1 DFQATT, CDR2 SNEGSKA (reference sequence). The chain's CDR3 is CSFREGYEQYF. The DNA of the CDR3 is TGCAGTTTCCGGGAAGGCTACGAGCAGTACTTC.

This clonotype was observed a few times. The chain employs TRBV28 and TRBJ2-7; perhaps TRBD2 as D (6 bases). The germline gives CDR1 MDHEN, CDR2 SYDVKM. V was pared by 4 bases and J by 6 bases, with 25 bases between. The CDR3 loop spans 17 amino acids. The CDR3 region has the DNA TGTGCCAGCAGTTCTCGCCTAGGATTCGAGCGGGCCATCGAGCAGTACTTC. Amino acid sequence: CASSSRLGFERAIEQYF.

Many counts were recorded for this clonotype. The V call is TRBV7-9, the J call TRBJ2-5; possible D gene TRBD2, 6 bases. V lost 5 bases and J 7 bases, leaving 14 bases between the germline ends. Germline V gene lookup returns CDR1 SEHNR and CDR2 FQNEAQ (reference sequence). The CDR3 has 13 residues. CDR3 DNA: TGTGCCAGCAGCCCGGGACTGGGGGGGACCCAGTACTTC. It translates to CASSPGLGGTQYF.

This clonotype was seen repeatedly, ten times or more. The V gene is TRBV30, the J gene TRBJ2-1; D unresolved. The CDR3 covers 13 residues. Germline CDR1 is GTSNPN and CDR2 is SVGIG (reference sequence). Trimming pared 1 base from V and 3 bases from J, leaving 7 bases between. CDR3 region: CAWSETLYNEQFF. CDR3 DNA sequence: TGTGCCTGGAGTGAGACCCTCTACAATGAGCAGTTCTTC.

The sample holds many counts of this clonotype. The chain carries TRBV5-1 and TRBJ2-5; maybe TRBD1 (5 bases). This CDR3 has 15 residues. The germline V gene encodes CDR1 SGHRS and CDR2 YFSETQ. V lost 6 bases, J lost 1 base, and 16 bases lay in between. CDR3 nucleotide sequence: TGCGCCAGCACCCCTAGGGGCAGCTTCCAAGAGACCCAGTACTTC. Translating it yields CASTPRGSFQETQYF.

There are many counts of this clonotype. The V call is TRBV29-1, the J call TRBJ1-1; 8 positions agree with TRBD1. With 7 bases clipped from V and 1 base from J, the junction kept 8 bases outside the gene matches. In germline, CDR1 is SQVTM, CDR2 ANQGSEA. The CDR3 contains 14 residues. CDR3 protein: CSGRQGSRNTEAFF. Written as DNA, the CDR3 is TGCAGCGGCCGACAGGGGTCACGGAACACTGAAGCTTTCTTT.